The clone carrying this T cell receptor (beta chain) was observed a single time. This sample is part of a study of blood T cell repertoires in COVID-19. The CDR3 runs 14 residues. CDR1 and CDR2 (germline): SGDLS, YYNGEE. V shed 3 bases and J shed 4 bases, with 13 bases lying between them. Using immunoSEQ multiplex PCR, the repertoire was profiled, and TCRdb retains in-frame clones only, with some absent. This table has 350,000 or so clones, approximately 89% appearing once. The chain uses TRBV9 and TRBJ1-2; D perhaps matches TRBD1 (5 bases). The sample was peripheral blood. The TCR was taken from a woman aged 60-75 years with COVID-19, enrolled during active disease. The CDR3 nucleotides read TGTGCCAGCAGCGGGGCGCAGGGTGCCTATGGCTACACCTTC. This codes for CASSGAQGAYGYTF.